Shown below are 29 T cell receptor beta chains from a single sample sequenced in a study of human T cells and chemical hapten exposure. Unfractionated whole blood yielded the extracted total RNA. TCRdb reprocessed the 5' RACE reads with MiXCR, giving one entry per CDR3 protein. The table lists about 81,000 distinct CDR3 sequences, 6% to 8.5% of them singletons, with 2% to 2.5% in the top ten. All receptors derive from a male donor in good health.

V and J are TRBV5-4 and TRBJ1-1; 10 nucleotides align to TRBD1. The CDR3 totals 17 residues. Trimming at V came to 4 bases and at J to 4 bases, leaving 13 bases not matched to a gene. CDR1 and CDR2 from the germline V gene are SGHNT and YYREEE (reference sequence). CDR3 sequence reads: CASSLGQGVLVGTEAFF. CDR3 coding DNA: TGTGCCAGCAGCCTTGGACAGGGGGTGTTGGTTGGCACTGAAGCTTTCTTT. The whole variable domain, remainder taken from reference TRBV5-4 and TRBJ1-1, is ETGVTQSPTHLIKTRGQQVTLRCSSQSGHNTVSWYQQALGQGPQFIFQYYREEENGRGNFPPRFSGLQFPNYSSELNVNALELDDSALYLCASSLGQGVLVGTEAFFGQGTRLTVV.

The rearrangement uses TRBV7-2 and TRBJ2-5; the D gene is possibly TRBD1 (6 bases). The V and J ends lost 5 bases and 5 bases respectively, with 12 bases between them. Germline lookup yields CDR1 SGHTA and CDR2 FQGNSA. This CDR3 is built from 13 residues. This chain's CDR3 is CASSQGLWETQYF. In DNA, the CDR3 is TGTGCCAGCAGCCAGGGGCTATGGGAGACCCAGTACTTC. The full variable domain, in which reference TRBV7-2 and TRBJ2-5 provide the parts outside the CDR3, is GAGVSQSPSNKVTEKGKDVELRCDPISGHTALYWYRQSLGQGLEFLIYFQGNSAPDKSGLPSDRFSAERTGGSVSTLTIQRTQQEDSAVYLCASSQGLWETQYFGPGTRLLVL.

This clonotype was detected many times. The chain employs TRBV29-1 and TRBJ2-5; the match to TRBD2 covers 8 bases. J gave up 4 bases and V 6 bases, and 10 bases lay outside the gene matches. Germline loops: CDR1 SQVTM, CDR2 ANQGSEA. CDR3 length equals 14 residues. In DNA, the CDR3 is TGCAGCGTCGCCCGCCGGGGGGGGGCAGAGACCCAGTACTTC. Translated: CSVARRGGAETQYF.

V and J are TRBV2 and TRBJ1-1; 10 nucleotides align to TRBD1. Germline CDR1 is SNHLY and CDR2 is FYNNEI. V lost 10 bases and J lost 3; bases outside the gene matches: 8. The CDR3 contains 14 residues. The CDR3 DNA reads TGTGCCAACGGACAGGGGGTAGTGGACACTGAAGCTTTCTTT. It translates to CANGQGVVDTEAFF.

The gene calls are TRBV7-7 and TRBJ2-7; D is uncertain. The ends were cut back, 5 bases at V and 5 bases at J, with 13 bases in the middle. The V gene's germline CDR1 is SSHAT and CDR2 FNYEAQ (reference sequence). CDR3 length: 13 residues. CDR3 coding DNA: TGTGCCAGCAGCCACGGACCAAGCGACGAGCAGTACTTC. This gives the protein CASSHGPSDEQYF.

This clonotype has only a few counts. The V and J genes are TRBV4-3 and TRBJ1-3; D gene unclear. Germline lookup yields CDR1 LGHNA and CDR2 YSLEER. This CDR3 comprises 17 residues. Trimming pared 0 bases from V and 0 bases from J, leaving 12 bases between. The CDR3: CASSQDRNGDSGNTIYF. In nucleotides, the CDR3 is TGCGCCAGCAGCCAAGATCGGAACGGAGACTCTGGAAACACCATATATTTT.

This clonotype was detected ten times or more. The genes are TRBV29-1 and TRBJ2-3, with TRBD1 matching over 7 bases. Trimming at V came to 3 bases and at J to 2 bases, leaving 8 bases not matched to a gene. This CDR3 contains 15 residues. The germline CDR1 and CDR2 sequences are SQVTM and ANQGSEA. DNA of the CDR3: TGCAGCGTTGATCACAGGGGAGAACACACAGATACGCAGTATTTT. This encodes CSVDHRGEHTDTQYF.

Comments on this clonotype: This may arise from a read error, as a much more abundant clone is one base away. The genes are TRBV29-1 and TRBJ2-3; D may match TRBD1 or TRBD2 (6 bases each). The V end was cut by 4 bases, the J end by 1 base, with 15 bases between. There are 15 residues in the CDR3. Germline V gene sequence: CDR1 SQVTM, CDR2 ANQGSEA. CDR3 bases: TGCAGCGTTGGGGGGGCGGGCCGGGGCACAGATACGCAGTATTTT. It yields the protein CSVGGAGRGTDTQYF.

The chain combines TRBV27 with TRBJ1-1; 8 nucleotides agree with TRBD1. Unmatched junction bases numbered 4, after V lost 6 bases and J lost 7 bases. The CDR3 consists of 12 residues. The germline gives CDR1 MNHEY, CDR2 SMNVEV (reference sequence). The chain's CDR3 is CASSTGTGEAFF. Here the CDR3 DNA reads TGTGCCAGCAGCACCGGGACAGGTGAAGCTTTCTTT.

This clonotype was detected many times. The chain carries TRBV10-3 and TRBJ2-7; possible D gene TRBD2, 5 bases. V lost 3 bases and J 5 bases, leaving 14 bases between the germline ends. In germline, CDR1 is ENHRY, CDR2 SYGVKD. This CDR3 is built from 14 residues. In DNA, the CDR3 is TGTGCCATCAGTGAAAGGACTGACGTAAACGAGCAGTACTTC. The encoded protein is CAISERTDVNEQYF.

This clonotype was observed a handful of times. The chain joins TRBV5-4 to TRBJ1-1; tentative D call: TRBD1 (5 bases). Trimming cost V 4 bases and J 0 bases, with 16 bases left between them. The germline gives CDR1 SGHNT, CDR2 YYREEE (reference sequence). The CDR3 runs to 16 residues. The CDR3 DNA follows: TGTGCCAGCAGCCCAGAGGCGGGACGGCTGAACACTGAAGCTTTCTTT. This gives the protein CASSPEAGRLNTEAFF.

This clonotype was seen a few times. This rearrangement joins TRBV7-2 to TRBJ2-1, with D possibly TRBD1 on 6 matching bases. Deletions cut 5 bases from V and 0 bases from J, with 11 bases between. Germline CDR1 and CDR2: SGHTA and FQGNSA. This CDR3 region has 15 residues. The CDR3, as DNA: TGTGCCAGCAGCCAAACAGGGAACTCCTACAATGAGCAGTTCTTC. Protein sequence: CASSQTGNSYNEQFF.

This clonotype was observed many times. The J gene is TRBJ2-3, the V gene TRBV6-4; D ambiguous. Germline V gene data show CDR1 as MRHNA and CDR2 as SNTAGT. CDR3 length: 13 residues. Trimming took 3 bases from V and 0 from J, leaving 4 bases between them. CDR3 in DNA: TGTGCCAGCAGTGATGACAGCACAGATACGCAGTATTTT. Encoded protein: CASSDDSTDTQYF.

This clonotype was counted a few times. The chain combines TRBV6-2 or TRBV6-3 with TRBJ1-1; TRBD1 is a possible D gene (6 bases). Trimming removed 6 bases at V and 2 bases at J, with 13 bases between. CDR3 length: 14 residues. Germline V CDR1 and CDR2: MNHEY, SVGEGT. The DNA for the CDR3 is TGTGCCAGCAGGCCACAGGGAACAAACACTGAAGCTTTCTTT. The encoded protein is CASRPQGTNTEAFF.

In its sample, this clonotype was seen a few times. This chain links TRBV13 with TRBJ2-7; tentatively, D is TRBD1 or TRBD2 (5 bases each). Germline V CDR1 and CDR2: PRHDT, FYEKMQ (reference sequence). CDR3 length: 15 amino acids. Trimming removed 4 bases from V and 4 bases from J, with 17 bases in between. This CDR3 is CASSSRDGSGYEQYF. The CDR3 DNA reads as TGTGCCAGCAGCTCCCGGGACGGTTCTGGGTACGAGCAGTACTTC.

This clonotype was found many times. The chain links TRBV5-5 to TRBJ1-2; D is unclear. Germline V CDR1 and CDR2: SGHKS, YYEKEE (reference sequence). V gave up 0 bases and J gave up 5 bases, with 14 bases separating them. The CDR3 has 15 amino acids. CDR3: CASSLVPVTDYGYTF. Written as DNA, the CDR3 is TGTGCCAGCAGCTTGGTCCCCGTCACTGATTATGGCTACACCTTC.

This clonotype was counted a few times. The CDR3 spells CASSLGSSNQPQHF. The CDR3 nucleotides read TGTGCCAGCAGCTTGGGCAGCAGCAATCAGCCCCAGCATTTT. This rearrangement joins TRBV5-6 to TRBJ1-5; D is unresolved. Germline V gene lookup returns CDR1 SGHDT and CDR2 YYEEEE. V was shortened by 0 bases and J by 1 base, with 5 bases between the two germline ends. CDR3 size: 14 residues.

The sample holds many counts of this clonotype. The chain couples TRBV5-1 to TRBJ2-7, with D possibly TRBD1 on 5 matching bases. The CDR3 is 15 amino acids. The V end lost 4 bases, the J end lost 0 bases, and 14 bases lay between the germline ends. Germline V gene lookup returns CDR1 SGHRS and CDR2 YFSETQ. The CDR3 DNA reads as TGCGCCAGCAGCCGGAGCCAGGGTAGCTCCTACGAGCAGTACTTC. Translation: CASSRSQGSSYEQYF.

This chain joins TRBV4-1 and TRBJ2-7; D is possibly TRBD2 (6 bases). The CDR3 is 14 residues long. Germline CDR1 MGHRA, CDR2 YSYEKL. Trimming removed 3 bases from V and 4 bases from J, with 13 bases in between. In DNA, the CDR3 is TGCGCCAGCAGCCACCGGGACGCGGGGTACGAGCAGTACTTC. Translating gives CASSHRDAGYEQYF.

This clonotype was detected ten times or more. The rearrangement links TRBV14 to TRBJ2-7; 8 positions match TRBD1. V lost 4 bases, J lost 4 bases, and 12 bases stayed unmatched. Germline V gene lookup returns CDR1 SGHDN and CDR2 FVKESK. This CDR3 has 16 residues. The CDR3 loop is CASSLRQGKTPYEQYF. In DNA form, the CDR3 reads TGTGCCAGCAGCCTCAGACAGGGGAAGACGCCTTACGAGCAGTACTTC. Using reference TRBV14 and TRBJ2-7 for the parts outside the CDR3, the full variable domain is EAGVTQFPSHSVIEKGQTVTLRCDPISGHDNLYWYRRVMGKEIKFLLHFVKESKQDESGMPNNRFLAERTGGTYSTLKVQPAELEDSGVYFCASSLRQGKTPYEQYFGPGTRLTVT.

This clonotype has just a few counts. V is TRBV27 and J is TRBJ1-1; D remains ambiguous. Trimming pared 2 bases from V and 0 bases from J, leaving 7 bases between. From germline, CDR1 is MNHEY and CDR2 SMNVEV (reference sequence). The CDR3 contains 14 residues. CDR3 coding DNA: TGTGCCAGCAGTTTACAGACAATGAACACTGAAGCTTTCTTT. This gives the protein CASSLQTMNTEAFF.

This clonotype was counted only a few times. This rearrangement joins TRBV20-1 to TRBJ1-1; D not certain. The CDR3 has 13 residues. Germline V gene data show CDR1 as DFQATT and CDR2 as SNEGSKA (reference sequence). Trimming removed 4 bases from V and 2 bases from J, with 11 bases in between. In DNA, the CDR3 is TGCAGTGCTAAGGAGACCACAAACACTGAAGCTTTCTTT. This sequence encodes CSAKETTNTEAFF.

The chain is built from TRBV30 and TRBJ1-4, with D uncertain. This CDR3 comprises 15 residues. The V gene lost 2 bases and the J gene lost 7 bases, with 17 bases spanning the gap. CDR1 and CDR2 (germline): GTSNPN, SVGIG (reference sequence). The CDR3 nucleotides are TGTGCCTGGAGTACGGCCTTAGGGTCTCTTGAAAAACTGTTTTTT. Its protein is CAWSTALGSLEKLFF.

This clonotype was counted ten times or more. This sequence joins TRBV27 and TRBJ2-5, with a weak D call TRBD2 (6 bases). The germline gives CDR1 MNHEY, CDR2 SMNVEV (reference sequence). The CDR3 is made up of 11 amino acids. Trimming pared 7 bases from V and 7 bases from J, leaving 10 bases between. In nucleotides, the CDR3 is TGTGCCAGCACCGCCGGGAGGACCCAGTACTTC. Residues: CASTAGRTQYF.

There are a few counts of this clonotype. Written as DNA, the CDR3 is TGTGCCTCAGCCCCACACGGTCAAGAAGCTAACTATGGCTACACCTTC. Protein product: CASAPHGQEANYGYTF. The chain employs TRBV7-9 and TRBJ1-2; D remains ambiguous. This CDR3 is built from 16 residues. V was clipped by 11 bases and J by 0 bases, with 22 bases between them. Germline V gene sequence: CDR1 SEHNR, CDR2 FQNEAQ (reference sequence).

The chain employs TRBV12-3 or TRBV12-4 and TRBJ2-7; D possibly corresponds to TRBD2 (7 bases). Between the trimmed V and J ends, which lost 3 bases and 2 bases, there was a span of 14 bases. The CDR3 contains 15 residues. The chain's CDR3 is CASSFGGGLAYEQYF. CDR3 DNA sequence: TGTGCCAGCAGTTTTGGCGGGGGCTTGGCCTACGAGCAGTACTTC.

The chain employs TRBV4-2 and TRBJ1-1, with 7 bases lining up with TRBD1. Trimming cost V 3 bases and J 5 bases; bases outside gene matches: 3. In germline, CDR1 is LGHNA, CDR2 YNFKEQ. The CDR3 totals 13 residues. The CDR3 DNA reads TGTGCCAGCAGCCACACGACAGGGACTGAAGCTTTCTTT. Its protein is CASSHTTGTEAFF.

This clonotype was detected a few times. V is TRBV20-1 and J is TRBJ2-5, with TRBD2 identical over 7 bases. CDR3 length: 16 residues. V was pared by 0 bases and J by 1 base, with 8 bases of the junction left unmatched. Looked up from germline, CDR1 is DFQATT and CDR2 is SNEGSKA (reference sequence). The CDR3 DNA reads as TGCAGTGCTAGAGATCATCTAGCGGAGCTCCAAGAGACCCAGTACTTC. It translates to CSARDHLAELQETQYF.

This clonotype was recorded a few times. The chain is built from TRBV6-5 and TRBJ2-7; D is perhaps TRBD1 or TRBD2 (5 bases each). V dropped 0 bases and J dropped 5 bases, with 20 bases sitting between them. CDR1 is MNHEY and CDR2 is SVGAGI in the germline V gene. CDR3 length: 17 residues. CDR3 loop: CASSYSTPVGVPDEQYF. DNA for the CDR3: TGTGCCAGCAGTTACTCGACTCCCGTGGGGGTGCCCGACGAGCAGTACTTC.